The 14 T cell receptor beta chains in this list originate from one sample, sequenced in a study of T cells in narcolepsy. Profiled with immunoSEQ multiplex PCR; TCRdb holds only in-frame clones, not every one. Of approximately 23,000 clones listed, 75% to 85% were seen once; the top ten hold about 9.4%. What was sequenced was memory (CD45RA-) CD4+ T cells from blood. These receptors were taken from a human donor in good health.

This rearrangement joins TRBV5-4 to TRBJ1-5; tentative D call: TRBD1 (5 bases). V was cut by 9 bases and J by 6 bases, with 22 bases left in between. CDR1 SGHNT and CDR2 YYREEE come from the germline V gene (reference sequence). The CDR3 spans 15 residues. CDR3 in amino acids: CATQAGSGAVQPQHF. CDR3 DNA: TGTGCCACCCAAGCAGGCAGCGGGGCTGTTCAGCCCCAGCATTTT.

This clone showed up just once. This chain connects TRBV6-5 to TRBJ2-2; TRBD1 or TRBD2 may be the D gene (5 bases each). The V and J ends lost 6 bases and 2 bases respectively, with 13 bases between them. CDR1 MNHEY and CDR2 SVGAGI come from the germline V gene. This CDR3 is built from 15 residues. For the CDR3, the DNA is TGTGCCAGCAGCCAGGTCGGGGCAAACACCGGGGAGCTGTTTTTT. It specifies CASSQVGANTGELFF.

This clone was seen a single time. The rearrangement uses TRBV5-1 and TRBJ2-1; TRBD2 is a possible D gene (6 bases). The CDR3 is 13 amino acids. Germline V CDR1 and CDR2: SGHRS, YFSETQ. V was shortened by 4 bases and J by 7 bases, with 12 bases between the two germline ends. The CDR3: CASSTGTLNEQFF. The CDR3 DNA is TGCGCCAGCAGCACCGGGACTCTGAATGAGCAGTTCTTC.

V gene TRBV11-3 combines with J gene TRBJ2-7; the D gene is possibly TRBD2 (5 bases). CDR1 and CDR2 (germline): SGHNT, YENEEA. V was trimmed by 3 bases and J by 7 bases, leaving 13 bases between them. CDR3 length equals 13 residues. Written as DNA, the CDR3 is TGTGCCAGCAGCTTTTCTGGGAGTGGGGAGCAGTACTTC. It codes for CASSFSGSGEQYF.

The chain has TRBV5-5 and TRBJ2-3; 9 nucleotides line up with TRBD1. Germline lookup yields CDR1 SGHKS and CDR2 YYEKEE (reference sequence). V lost 4 bases to trimming and J lost 3 bases; unmatched junction nucleotides: 6. The CDR3 sequence is 15 residues long. CDR3 in DNA: TGTGCCAGCAGCACGGACAGGGGAGTGACAGATACGCAGTATTTT. As protein: CASSTDRGVTDTQYF. The full variable domain, completed using reference TRBV5-5 and TRBJ2-3, is DAGVTQSPTHLIKTRGQQVTLRCSPISGHKSVSWYQQVLGQGPQFIFQYYEKEERGRGNFPDRFSARQFPNYSSELNVNALLLGDSALYLCASSTDRGVTDTQYFGPGTRLTVL.

The chain joins TRBV10-3 to TRBJ1-1; D gene uncertain. The germline V gene has CDR1 ENHRY and CDR2 SYGVKD. Between the trimmed V and J ends, which lost 3 bases and 1 base, there was a span of 6 bases. The CDR3 loop spans 13 amino acids. CDR3 residues: CAISDGGNTEAFF. The CDR3 DNA is TGTGCCATCAGTGATGGAGGGAACACTGAAGCTTTCTTT.

This sequence joins TRBV7-8 and TRBJ2-1; 12 positions match TRBD2. The germline gives CDR1 SGHVS, CDR2 FQNEAQ. The J segment lost 10 bases and the V segment lost 0 bases, leaving 7 bases of the junction unmatched. The CDR3 contains 16 residues. CDR3 coding DNA: TGTGCCAGCAGCTTAGCAGGTACTAGCGGGAGGACAGAGCAGTTCTTC. Translation gives CASSLAGTSGRTEQFF.

The rearrangement joins TRBV18 to TRBJ2-5; D could derive from TRBD1 or TRBD2 (5 bases each). The ends were cut back, 3 bases at V and 4 bases at J, with 9 bases in the middle. Germline V gene data show CDR1 as KGHSH and CDR2 as LQKENI. This CDR3 is 13 amino acids long. This CDR3 reads CASSPRGTETQYF. The CDR3 coding sequence is TGTGCCAGCTCACCTAGAGGGACAGAGACCCAGTACTTC.

In this sample, this clone turned up once. DNA for the CDR3: TGTGCCAGCGGGGGGTCAGCGGCCGAGCAGTTCTTC. Its protein is CASGGSAAEQFF. The chain employs TRBV7-2 and TRBJ2-1; tentative D call: TRBD2 (6 bases). Germline V CDR1 and CDR2: SGHTA, FQGNSA. This CDR3 is built from 12 residues. V was trimmed by 8 bases and J by 10 bases, leaving 15 bases between them.

This chain joins TRBV7-2 and TRBJ2-5; D is unresolved. Gene TRBJ2-7 matches the end of the DNA better, so the J call may be wrong. CDR1 and CDR2 from the germline V gene are SGHTA and FQGNSA. The CDR3 runs to 12 residues. In DNA, the CDR3 is TGTGCCAGCAGCTTAGTGGGTTTCGAGCAGTACTTC. Its translation is CASSLVGFEQYF.

V and J are TRBV7-2 and TRBJ2-3, with 7 bases identical to TRBD1. Per the germline V gene, CDR1 is SGHTA and CDR2 is FQGNSA. The CDR3 spans 16 residues. The J segment lost 0 bases and the V segment lost 4 bases, leaving 7 bases of the junction unmatched. CDR3 residues: CASSSGQPTSTDTQYF. For the CDR3, the DNA is TGTGCCAGCAGCTCGGGACAGCCAACAAGCACAGATACGCAGTATTTT.

The count of this clone is one. J is TRBJ2-7 and V is TRBV7-2; D not resolved. There are 15 residues in the CDR3. The V end was cut by 5 bases, the J end by 3 bases, with 17 bases between. CDR1 and CDR2 (germline): SGHTA, FQGNSA. CDR3 in DNA: TGTGCCAGCAGCCAAGGTGGGTCCCCAAACTACGAGCAGTACTTC. This translates into CASSQGGSPNYEQYF.

The genes are TRBV18 and TRBJ2-7; 9 bases fit TRBD1. The V segment lost 2 bases and the J segment 0 bases; nucleotides outside the gene matches: 5. Germline CDR1 reads KGHSH; CDR2 reads LQKENI. The CDR3 extends over 16 amino acids. DNA of the CDR3: TGTGCCAGCTCACCAACCGGGACAGGGAGCTCCTACGAGCAGTACTTC. Its translation is CASSPTGTGSSYEQYF.

The chain joins TRBV15 to TRBJ1-2; D perhaps matches TRBD1 (6 bases). Germline CDR1 reads LNHNV; CDR2 reads YYDKDF (reference sequence). The CDR3 contains 19 residues. V was clipped by 5 bases and J by 1 base, with 26 bases between them. The CDR3 DNA reads as TGTGCCACCAGCCCCCTGGTCGGTTCCTGGACAGAAGATAACTATGGCTACACCTTC. It encodes CATSPLVGSWTEDNYGYTF.